Listed here is a single TCR beta chain. The protocol was immunoSEQ multiplex PCR, while the TCRdb copy is restricted to in-frame clones and leaves out a portion. The repertoire holds approximately 12,000 clones, with roughly 78% as singletons. Brentuximab vedotin exposure varied, and every patient relapsed after autologous stem cell transplantation. The CDR3 is 12 amino acids. Germline-derived CDR1 and CDR2 are WNHNN and SYGVQD (reference sequence). The ends lost 11 bases at V and 1 base at J; junction bases unmatched: 5. These data originate in a study of PD-1 blockade in classical Hodgkin lymphoma. The chain uses TRBV10-1 and TRBJ2-7; 7 bases agree with TRBD1. The sequence came from a human donor with classical Hodgkin lymphoma. The source material was peripheral blood mononuclear cells (PBMCs), sampled at baseline. For the CDR3, the DNA is TGCGCCTCAAACAGGGGATCCTACGAGCAGTACGTC. Its translation is CASNRGSYEQYV.